Given below is one TCR beta chain in context. What it binds is not known. The source of the sample is a study of CD8 T cells in ankylosing spondylitis. Study-wide findings and caveats: CD8+ disease-linked clones were present at relatively low frequencies in blood. Several highly homologous variants made up a TCR beta motif, and this motif appeared characteristic of ankylosing spondylitis blood.

From the 5' RACE reads, TCRdb called clonotypes with MiXCR, one entry per CDR3 protein. The sample has a few hundred thousand distinct CDR3 sequences, less than 25% seen once. The germline V gene has CDR1 DFQATT and CDR2 SNEGSKA (reference sequence). The CDR3 runs 16 residues. V was pared by 5 bases and J by 4 bases, with 13 bases of the junction left unmatched. Sample: blood, either unsorted or a sorted T cell fraction (not recorded which). This chain links TRBV20-1 with TRBJ2-5; the match to TRBD1 covers 10 bases. The sequence came from a female donor with ankylosing spondylitis or in good health (not recorded which). The CDR3 protein is CSASSRDRGPSETQYF. The CDR3 region has the DNA TGCAGTGCTTCAAGCAGAGACAGGGGGCCCTCAGAGACCCAGTACTTC.